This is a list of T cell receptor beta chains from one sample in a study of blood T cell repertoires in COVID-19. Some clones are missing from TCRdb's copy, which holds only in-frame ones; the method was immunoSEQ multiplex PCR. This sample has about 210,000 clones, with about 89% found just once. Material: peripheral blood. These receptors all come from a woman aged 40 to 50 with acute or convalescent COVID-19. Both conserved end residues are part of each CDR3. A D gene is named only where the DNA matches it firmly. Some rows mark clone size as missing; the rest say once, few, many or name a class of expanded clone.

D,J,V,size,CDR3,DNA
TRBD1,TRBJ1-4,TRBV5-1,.,CASSVGTGDEKLFF,TGCGCCAGCAGCGTCGGGACAGGCGATGAAAAACTGTTTTTT
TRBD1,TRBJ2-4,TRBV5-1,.,CASSTTGGRLAKNIQYF,TGCGCCAGCAGCACGACAGGGGGAAGGTTGGCCAAAAACATTCAGTACTTC
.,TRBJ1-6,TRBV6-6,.,CATRWEMKNNSPLHF,TGTGCCACCCGATGGGAGATGAAAAATAATTCACCCCTCCACTTT
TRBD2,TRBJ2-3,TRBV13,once,CASSPRLAGGVSTDTQYF,TGTGCCAGCAGCCCTCGACTAGCGGGGGGCGTTAGCACAGATACGCAGTATTTT
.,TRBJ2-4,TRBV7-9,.,CASSLATTPSDIQYF,TGTGCCAGCAGCTTGGCTACTACACCGTCGGACATTCAGTACTTC
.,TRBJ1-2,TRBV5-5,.,CASSSRSYGYTF,TGTGCCAGCAGTTCTAGGTCCTATGGCTACACCTTC
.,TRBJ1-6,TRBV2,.,CASSEFAVNSPLHF,TGTGCCAGCAGTGAATTCGCAGTCAATTCACCCCTCCACTTT
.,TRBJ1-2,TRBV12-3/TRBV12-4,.,CASSFEALVGYTF,TGTGCCAGCAGTTTTGAGGCTTTAGTTGGCTACACCTTC
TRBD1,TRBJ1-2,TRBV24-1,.,CATSDPPGQGTHGYTF,TGTGCCACCAGTGATCCCCCGGGACAGGGGACCCATGGCTACACCTTC
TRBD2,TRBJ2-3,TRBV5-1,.,CASSFGLAGGSTDTQYF,TGCGCCAGCAGCTTCGGACTAGCGGGGGGCTCCACAGATACGCAGTATTTT
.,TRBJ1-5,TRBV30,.,CAWSVREHQPQHF,TGTGCCTGGAGTGTACGAGAGCATCAGCCCCAGCATTTT
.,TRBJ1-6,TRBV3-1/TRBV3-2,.,CASSQDRVYLHF,TGTGCCAGCAGCCAAGACCGAGTGTACCTCCACTTT
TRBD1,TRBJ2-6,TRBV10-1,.,CASSESGQGASGANVLTF,TGCGCCAGCAGTGAGTCGGGACAGGGGGCTTCTGGGGCCAACGTCCTGACTTTC
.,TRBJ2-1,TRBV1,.,CTSSRASGGYNEQFF,TGCACCAGCAGCCGGGCTAGCGGGGGCTACAATGAGCAGTTCTTC
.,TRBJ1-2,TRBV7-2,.,CASSLVVNRAYGYTF,TGTGCCAGCAGCTTAGTGGTAAACAGGGCCTATGGCTACACCTTC
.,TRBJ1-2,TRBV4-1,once,CASSQEGPPSGYGYTF,TGCGCCAGCAGCCAAGAAGGTCCGCCGAGCGGCTATGGCTACACCTTC
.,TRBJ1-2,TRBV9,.,CASSITGRGNYGYTF,TGTGCCAGCAGCATTACCGGGAGAGGTAACTATGGCTACACCTTC
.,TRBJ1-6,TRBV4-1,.,CASSPRLINSPLHF,TGCGCCAGCAGCCCCCGACTGATTAATTCACCCCTCCACTTT
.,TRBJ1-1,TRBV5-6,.,CASSFVGPLMNTEAFF,TGTGCCAGCAGCTTCGTGGGCCCTCTGATGAACACTGAAGCTTTCTTT
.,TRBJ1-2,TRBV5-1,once,CASRLETLRRGLSNYGYTF,TGCGCCAGCCGATTGGAAACATTGCGAAGGGGACTCTCTAACTATGGCTACACCTTC
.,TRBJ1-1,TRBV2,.,CASSPAAIEAFF,TGTGCCAGCAGCCCCGCGGCAATTGAAGCTTTCTTT
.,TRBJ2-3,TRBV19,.,CASSIDRRGGGGRGQYF,TGTGCCAGTAGTATAGATCGTCGCGGGGGCGGGGGCCGTGGGCAGTATTTT
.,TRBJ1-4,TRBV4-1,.,CASSQDVAGSPGKLFF,TGCGCCAGCAGCCAAGATGTCGCAGGGTCTCCGGGAAAACTGTTTTTT
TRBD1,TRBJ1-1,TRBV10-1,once,CASINGQGSDTEAFF,TGCGCCAGCATTAACGGACAGGGGAGTGACACTGAAGCTTTCTTT
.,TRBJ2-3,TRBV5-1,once,CASSAPDRYIGTDTQYF,TGCGCCAGCAGCGCCCCTGACCGTTACATCGGGACAGATACGCAGTATTTT
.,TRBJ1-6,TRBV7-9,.,CASSQDGLNSPLHF,TGTGCCAGCAGCCAGGACGGACTTAATTCACCCCTCCACTTT
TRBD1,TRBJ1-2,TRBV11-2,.,CASGFGTGGFHRYGYTF,TGTGCCAGCGGCTTCGGGACAGGGGGATTTCACCGCTATGGCTACACCTTC
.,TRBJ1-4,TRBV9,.,CASSPRDTEKLFF,TGTGCCAGCAGCCCGAGAGACACTGAAAAACTGTTTTTT
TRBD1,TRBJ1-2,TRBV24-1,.,CATSDRTGNYGYTF,TGTGCCACCAGTGATCGGACAGGGAACTATGGCTACACCTTC
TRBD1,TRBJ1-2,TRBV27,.,CASRILSGTGYGYTF,TGTGCCAGCAGGATCCTCTCCGGGACAGGCTATGGCTACACCTTC
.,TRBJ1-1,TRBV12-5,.,CASGERSGTEAFF,TGTGCTAGTGGTGAGCGGTCCGGCACTGAAGCTTTCTTT
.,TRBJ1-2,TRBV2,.,CASRDNLGYGYTF,TGTGCCAGCCGGGACAACTTGGGCTATGGCTACACCTTC
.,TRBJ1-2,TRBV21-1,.,CASSKRRQGAHWYGYTF,TGTGCCAGCAGCAAAAGACGACAGGGGGCCCATTGGTATGGCTACACCTTC
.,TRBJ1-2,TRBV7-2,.,CASSLASGGEDGYTF,TGTGCCAGCAGCTTAGCTTCGGGGGGCGAAGACGGCTACACCTTC
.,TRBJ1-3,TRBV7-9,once,CASSLGTDFGNTIYF,TGTGCCAGCAGCTTAGGGACAGACTTTGGAAACACCATATATTTT
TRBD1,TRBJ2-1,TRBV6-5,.,CATTGTGIEQFF,TGTGCCACCACCGGGACAGGGATTGAGCAGTTCTTC
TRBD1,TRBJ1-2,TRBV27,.,CASSLGQGWTGYTF,TGTGCCAGCAGTCTGGGACAGGGATGGACTGGCTACACCTTC
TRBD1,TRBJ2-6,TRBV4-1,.,CASSRGDRGLGANVLTF,TGCGCCAGCAGCCGAGGGGACAGGGGGCTAGGGGCCAACGTCCTGACTTTC
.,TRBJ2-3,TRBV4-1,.,CASSQGQTSTDTQYF,TGCGCCAGCAGCCAAGGGCAGACTAGCACAGATACGCAGTATTTT
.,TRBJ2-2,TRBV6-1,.,CASSEGLGRVGGELFF,TGTGCCAGCAGTGAAGGACTGGGCAGGGTTGGCGGGGAGCTGTTTTTT
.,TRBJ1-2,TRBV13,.,CASSLSRAVKDGYTF,TGTGCCAGCAGCTTGTCCCGTGCGGTTAAGGATGGCTACACCTTC
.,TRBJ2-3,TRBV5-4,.,CASSPRGLSVSRPTDTQYF,TGTGCCAGCAGCCCTAGGGGTCTTTCGGTGTCTAGGCCCACAGATACGCAGTATTTT
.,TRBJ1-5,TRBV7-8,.,CASSLYAGRLGNQPQHF,TGTGCCAGCAGCTTATATGCAGGCAGATTAGGCAATCAGCCCCAGCATTTT
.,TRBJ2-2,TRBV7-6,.,CASSLVTANTGELFF,TGTGCCAGCAGCTTAGTGACAGCGAACACCGGGGAGCTGTTTTTT
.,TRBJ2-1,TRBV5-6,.,CASSLGTAHNEQFF,TGTGCCAGCAGCTTGGGGACAGCACACAATGAGCAGTTCTTC